This T cell receptor beta chain was retrieved from a study of TIL therapy for anti-PD-1-resistant metastatic lung cancer. The time point is: pre-treatment sample, taken before nivolumab and TIL therapy. The V and J ends lost 4 bases and 7 bases respectively, with 20 bases between them. Germline lookup yields CDR1 LGHNA and CDR2 YNFKEQ. The CDR3 length is 17 residues. The immunoSEQ assay was v3. Libraries were prepared by immunoSEQ multiplex PCR; TCRdb keeps only in-frame clonotypes and omits some of them. The table records 45,000 to 75,000 clones, around 63% of them present only once. The J gene is TRBJ2-6, the V gene TRBV4-2, with D perhaps TRBD1 (6 bases). The source is a person between 25 and 80 years old with non-small cell lung cancer. The sequences come from blood, collected at baseline. This CDR3 is CASSPSKGDLDANVLTF. The CDR3 DNA reads TGTGCCAGCAGCCCCTCTAAGGGGGACCTCGACGCCAACGTCCTGACTTTC.